The 13 T cell receptor beta chains listed next were all sequenced from one sample in a study of blood T cell repertoires in COVID-19. Sequenced by immunoSEQ multiplex PCR; TCRdb stores in-frame clones only, minus some. The sample shows around 310,000 clones, roughly 90% of them seen only once. The specimen was peripheral blood. The source of these receptors is a woman aged 40 to 50 with COVID-19, enrolled during active disease.

The J gene is TRBJ1-5, the V gene TRBV3-1 (or the pseudogene TRBV3-2), with 7 nucleotides matching TRBD1. The CDR3 covers 16 residues. Germline V gene lookup returns CDR1 LGHDT and CDR2 YNNKEL (reference sequence). After removal of 4 bases from V and 0 bases from J, the junction contained 6 bases not matched to a gene. The DNA for the CDR3 is TGTGCCAGCAGCCGCCGACAGGGTGCTAGCAATCAGCCCCAGCATTTT. Translated: CASSRRQGASNQPQHF.

This chain joins TRBV9 and TRBJ1-2; TRBD1 agrees at 9 bases. This CDR3 is 14 amino acids long. The germline gives CDR1 SGDLS, CDR2 YYNGEE. J gave up 3 bases and V 4 bases, and 4 bases lay outside the gene matches. The CDR3 DNA sequence: TGTGCCAGCAGCAGGGACAGGGATCACTATGGCTACACCTTC. This encodes CASSRDRDHYGYTF.

This clone has only a few counts. V is TRBV6-2 or TRBV6-3 and J is TRBJ1-1; 7 bases match TRBD1. J was trimmed by 7 bases and V by 4 bases; bases with no gene match: 9. There are 14 residues in the CDR3. The V gene's germline CDR1 is MNHEY and CDR2 SVGEGT. CDR3 nucleotide sequence: TGTGCCAGCAGTTCCCCAAGGGGGCGAAGTGAAGCTTTCTTT. This sequence encodes CASSSPRGRSEAFF.

V is TRBV19 and J is TRBJ2-6; 11 bases are shared with TRBD1. The V gene end was trimmed by 4 bases and the J gene end by 0 bases; junction bases not matched to a gene: 5. Germline V lookup: CDR1 LNHDA, CDR2 SQIVND (reference sequence). The CDR3 sequence is 18 residues long. The CDR3 here is CASSRGTGGISGANVLTF. CDR3 DNA sequence: TGTGCCAGTAGTAGAGGGACAGGGGGGATCTCTGGGGCCAACGTCCTGACTTTC.

The gene calls are TRBV29-1 and TRBJ2-2; D is possibly TRBD1 (5 bases). From germline, CDR1 is SQVTM and CDR2 ANQGSEA. The V end lost 6 bases, the J end lost 6 bases, and 11 bases lay between the germline ends. The CDR3 contains 12 residues. The CDR3 sequence is CSVRSGPGELFF. The CDR3 DNA reads TGCAGCGTGCGATCAGGGCCCGGGGAGCTGTTTTTT.

The V call is TRBV5-1, the J call TRBJ1-4; D remains ambiguous. Germline CDR1 is SGHRS and CDR2 is YFSETQ. V was trimmed by 4 bases and J by 9 bases, leaving 25 bases between them. This CDR3 comprises 17 residues. In nucleotides, the CDR3 is TGCGCCAGCAGCCGAGCCCCATTACAGCAAACAGATAAAAAACTGTTTTTT. Protein product: CASSRAPLQQTDKKLFF.

The CDR3 protein is CASSGGLAGGYEQYF. Here the CDR3 DNA reads TGTGCCAGCAGTGGGGGACTAGCGGGTGGCTACGAGCAGTACTTC. The rearrangement links TRBV25-1 to TRBJ2-7, with 12 bases lining up with TRBD2. The CDR3 runs to 15 residues. Trimming cost V 4 bases and J 3 bases; bases outside gene matches: 4. Per germline, CDR1 MGHDK and CDR2 SYGVNS.

CDR3 amino acids: CASSEYKFQQGLNTEAFF. In DNA form, the CDR3 reads TGTGCCAGCAGTGAATATAAGTTTCAACAGGGGTTGAACACTGAAGCTTTCTTT. The rearrangement uses TRBV25-1 and TRBJ1-1, with 7 bases fitting TRBD1. The CDR3 is 18 amino acids. The germline gives CDR1 MGHDK, CDR2 SYGVNS. V trimming: 0 bases; J trimming: 0 bases; junction bases outside the gene matches: 10.

This chain connects TRBV9 to TRBJ2-3, with D perhaps matching TRBD1 (5 bases). Trimming cost V 0 bases and J 0 bases, with 26 bases left between them. The CDR3 extends over 21 amino acids. Germline V gene data show CDR1 as SGDLS and CDR2 as YYNGEE. The CDR3 reads CASSVGYRLQTQTSSTDTQYF. CDR3 bases: TGTGCCAGCAGCGTAGGATACAGGCTCCAAACTCAGACATCTAGCACAGATACGCAGTATTTT.

The table lists this clone with a few counts. The gene calls are TRBV30 and TRBJ1-1; no definite D call. The CDR3 is 12 residues long. Trimming stripped 1 base from V and 1 base from J, with 4 bases between. From germline, CDR1 is GTSNPN and CDR2 SVGIG (reference sequence). CDR3 in amino acids: CAWSAPNTEAFF. CDR3 DNA sequence: TGTGCCTGGAGTGCTCCGAACACTGAAGCTTTCTTT.

This clone was recorded once. The V call is TRBV9, the J call TRBJ2-1; 11 positions agree with TRBD2. Germline CDR1 is SGDLS and CDR2 is YYNGEE. Germline trimming cut 3 bases from V and 4 bases from J; bases unmatched to any gene: 6. The CDR3 consists of 16 residues. The DNA of the CDR3 is TGTGCCAGCAGCGCCTCCGGGACTAGCGGATACAATGAGCAGTTCTTC. As protein: CASSASGTSGYNEQFF.

The V and J genes are TRBV6-5 and TRBJ1-5; 10 positions agree with TRBD1. The V gene end was trimmed by 5 bases and the J gene end by 4 bases; junction bases not matched to a gene: 2. From germline, CDR1 is MNHEY and CDR2 SVGAGI. The CDR3 length is 14 residues. This CDR3 reads CASSRTGGNQPQHF. The CDR3 DNA follows: TGTGCCAGCAGTCGGACAGGGGGTAATCAGCCCCAGCATTTT.

The chain recombines TRBV7-2 with TRBJ1-1; D not certain. The CDR3 is 14 amino acids. Germline CDR1 reads SGHTA; CDR2 reads FQGNSA. Trimming left V 5 bases short and J 0 bases short, with 10 bases between. The chain's CDR3 is CASSHDQVNTEAFF. CDR3 coding DNA: TGTGCCAGCAGCCACGATCAGGTGAACACTGAAGCTTTCTTT.